Below are 8 T cell receptor beta chains sequenced from a single sample in a study of CD4+ T cells in melanoma. The method was immunoSEQ multiplex PCR; TCRdb's version includes in-frame clones alone and lacks a portion of them. The table has over 100,000 clones, roughly 90% seen once; the top ten hold 3% to 4%. The sequencing input was peripheral blood. The receptors shown here come from a human donor with melanoma.

J is TRBJ2-3 and V is TRBV5-6; no clear D gene. The CDR3 loop spans 12 amino acids. V lost 5 bases to trimming and J lost 4 bases, with 8 bases between them. Germline assignment: CDR1 SGHDT and CDR2 YYEEEE. As DNA, the CDR3 is TGTGCCAGCAGACGTGGTGCAGATACGCAGTATTTT. Protein: CASRRGADTQYF. The full variable domain, rest sourced from reference TRBV5-6 and TRBJ2-3, is DAGVTQSPTHLIKTRGQQVTLRCSPKSGHDTVSWYQQALGQGPQFIFQYYEEEERQRGNFPDRFSGHQFPNYSSELNVNALLLGDSALYLCASRRGADTQYFGPGTRLTVL.

The rearrangement links TRBV4-1 to TRBJ1-6, with D hard to call. CDR1 and CDR2 (germline): MGHRA, YSYEKL. CDR3 length equals 14 residues. V lost 4 bases and J 7 bases, leaving 11 bases between the germline ends. The CDR3: CASSPSRGNSPLHF. Here the CDR3 DNA reads TGCGCCAGCAGCCCAAGCCGGGGAAATTCACCCCTCCACTTT.

The CDR3 DNA is TGTGCTAGTGGTTTCACAGTGGACACTGAAGCTTTCTTT. This codes for CASGFTVDTEAFF. The gene calls are TRBV12-5 and TRBJ1-1; D gene ambiguous. CDR1 is LGHNT and CDR2 is FRNRAP in the germline V gene. The CDR3 runs 13 residues. V was pared by 3 bases and J by 3 bases, with 8 bases between.

The rearrangement joins TRBV10-1 to TRBJ2-2, with 7 bases fitting TRBD1. This CDR3 comprises 18 residues. The germline V gene encodes CDR1 WNHNN and CDR2 SYGVQD (reference sequence). With 3 bases clipped from V and 0 bases from J, the junction kept 10 bases outside the gene matches. In DNA form, the CDR3 reads TGCGCCAGCAGTGATTTAAGGGGGCTGGGTTCGAACACCGGGGAGCTGTTTTTT. Translation: CASSDLRGLGSNTGELFF.

The chain carries TRBV11-3 and TRBJ2-2; D may be TRBD1 or TRBD2 (5 bases each). V lost 3 bases to trimming and J lost 5 bases, with 10 bases between them. Germline lookup yields CDR1 SGHNT and CDR2 YENEEA. The CDR3 runs 14 residues. The CDR3 DNA is TGTGCCAGCAGCTTTTGGGGGAGTACCGGGGAGCTGTTTTTT. Its translation: CASSFWGSTGELFF.

This chain connects TRBV7-2 to TRBJ1-4, with D possibly matching TRBD1 (6 bases). This CDR3 has 16 amino acids. The germline gives CDR1 SGHTA, CDR2 FQGNSA. The V end lost 0 bases, the J end lost 5 bases, and 13 bases lay between the germline ends. The CDR3 DNA is TGTGCCAGCAGCTTAGCGCGCACAAGGGGGAATGAAAAACTGTTTTTT. Translated, it gives CASSLARTRGNEKLFF.

The gene calls are TRBV28 and TRBJ1-2, with 10 positions matching TRBD1. The CDR3 covers 15 residues. Germline V CDR1 and CDR2: MDHEN, SYDVKM. V dropped 4 bases and J dropped 4; count of bases not matched to a gene: 6. The CDR3 coding sequence is TGTGCCAGCAGTTCCGGACAGGGGGAGGCCTATGGCTACACCTTC. It codes for CASSSGQGEAYGYTF.

The chain uses TRBV7-6 and TRBJ2-2; D call uncertain. This CDR3 has 15 amino acids. V lost 1 base and J lost 3, with 9 bases in between. The V gene's germline CDR1 is SGHVS and CDR2 FNYEAQ. The DNA for the CDR3 is TGTGCCAGCAGCTTAGATGTCGAGGACACCGGGGAGCTGTTTTTT. It yields the protein CASSLDVEDTGELFF.